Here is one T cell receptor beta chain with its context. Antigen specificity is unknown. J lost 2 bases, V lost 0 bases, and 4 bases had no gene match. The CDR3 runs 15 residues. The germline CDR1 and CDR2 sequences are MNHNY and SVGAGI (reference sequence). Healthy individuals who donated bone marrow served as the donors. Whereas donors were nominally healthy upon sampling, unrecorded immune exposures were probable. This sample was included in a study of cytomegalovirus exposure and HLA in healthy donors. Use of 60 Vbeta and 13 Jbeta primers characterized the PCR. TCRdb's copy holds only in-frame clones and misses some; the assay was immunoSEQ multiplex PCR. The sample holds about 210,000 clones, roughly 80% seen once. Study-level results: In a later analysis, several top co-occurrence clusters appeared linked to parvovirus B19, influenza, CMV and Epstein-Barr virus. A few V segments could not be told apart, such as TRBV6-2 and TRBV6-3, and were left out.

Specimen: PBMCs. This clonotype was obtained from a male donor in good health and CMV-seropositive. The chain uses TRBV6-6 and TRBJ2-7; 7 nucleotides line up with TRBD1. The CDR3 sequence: CASSYSGQSPYEQYF. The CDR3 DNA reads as TGTGCCAGCAGTTACTCGGGACAGTCTCCCTACGAGCAGTACTTC.